The clone carrying this TCR beta chain has more than one count but fewer than ten. Its target is unknown. The sample originates from a study of cytomegalovirus exposure and HLA in healthy donors. General study findings and limits: According to the study, around 180 TCR beta chains were cytomegalovirus-associated.

PCR involved 60 Vbeta and 13 Jbeta primers. As handled by the study authors: Approximately 83 million unique TCR beta chains, 10 million to 14 million shared, were counted in a later analysis. TCRdb keeps only in-frame clones here, not all; method: immunoSEQ multiplex PCR. The DNA gave D and trimming, while V, J and clone size come from that table. Found here are roughly 80,000 clones, roughly 73% of them singletons; the top ten hold 15% to 20%. Germline CDR1 reads SGHDT; CDR2 reads YYEEEE. The V gene lost 2 bases and the J gene lost 0 bases, with 14 bases spanning the gap. The CDR3 length is 16 residues.

The specimen sequenced was PBMCs. V gene TRBV5-6 combines with J gene TRBJ1-1; D is possibly TRBD1 (6 bases). The receptor was derived from a woman in her thirties or forties in good health and CMV-seropositive. This CDR3 is CASSLVTGTLNTEAFF. The CDR3 DNA follows: TGTGCCAGCAGCTTAGTAACAGGGACCTTGAACACTGAAGCTTTCTTT.